A selection of T cell receptor beta chains follows, all from one sample in a study of T cell repertoires in cytomegalovirus infection. Each CDR3 protein is one row after TCRdb ran MiXCR on the reads. This repertoire shows approximately 630,000 distinct CDR3 sequences, 20% to 25% found once; its top ten account for under 8.5%. The sample was CD8+ T cells from PBMCs. These receptor sequences come from a human donor in good health (CMV status not recorded). Some clones in this sample may be carry-over from other donors' samples. Both conserved end residues are part of each CDR3. A D gene is named only where the DNA matches it firmly. Clone size appears in some rows only: once, few, many, or a class for an expanded clone.

clone size	V gene	D gene	J gene	CDR3 DNA	CDR3 protein
few	TRBV6-2/TRBV6-3	TRBD1	TRBJ1-5	TGTGCCAGCGGAGCCCTACCCGGGACAGGGGGTAGTATATATGAGGATCAGCCCCAGCATTTT	CASGALPGTGGSIYEDQPQHF
few	TRBV15	NA	TRBJ2-3	TGTGCCACCAGCAGAGATCCAGGTACGCAGTATTTT	CATSRDPGTQYF
many	TRBV7-2	NA	TRBJ1-2	TGTGCCAGCAGCCGGGGGCAGGGACCCAACTATGGCTACACCTTC	CASSRGQGPNYGYTF
many	TRBV7-9	NA	TRBJ2-2	TGTGCCAGCAGCTTACTATCGGGGACCCTGGACCGGGAGCTGTTTTTT	CASSLLSGTLDRELFF
NA	TRBV5-3	TRBD1	TRBJ2-7	TGTGCCAGCAGCCACCGGACAGGGGGCTTGTACGAGCAGTACTTC	CASSHRTGGLYEQYF
NA	TRBV27	NA	TRBJ2-3	TGTGCCAGCCTCGACTGGGACGCAGATACGCAGTATTTT	CASLDWDADTQYF
NA	TRBV12-5	NA	TRBJ1-2	TGTGCTAGTGGTTTGAATCCCGCAGCCCGGGGGGATGGCTACACCTTC	CASGLNPAARGDGYTF
many	TRBV6-6	TRBD1	TRBJ2-1	TGTGCCAGCCACTCCGGGACAGGGAGATACAATGAGCAGTTCTTC	CASHSGTGRYNEQFF
few	TRBV12-3/TRBV12-4	NA	TRBJ1-1	TGTGCCAGCATGGAGGTGGCCCCTGAAGCTTTCTTT	CASMEVAPEAFF
few	TRBV7-2	TRBD2	TRBJ2-1	TGTGCCAGCAGCTTTCAATTCCGCGGGGGGGCCGGTGGCTCCTACAATGAGCAGTTCTTC	CASSFQFRGGAGGSYNEQFF
few	TRBV28	NA	TRBJ1-1	TGTGCCAGCACCGAGGACAGCTTGAACACTGAAGCTTTCTTT	CASTEDSLNTEAFF
NA	TRBV5-1	NA	TRBJ2-1	TGCGCCAGCAGCTTGGTGGGCTCTAACAATGAGCAGTTCTTC	CASSLVGSNNEQFF
NA	TRBV7-6	NA	TRBJ1-1	TGTGCCAACAGCTCAGGCTTGACGACTGAAGCTTTCTTT	CANSSGLTTEAFF
many	TRBV7-2	TRBD2	TRBJ2-5	TGTGCCAGCAGCTTCCAAACGGGACTAGCGCCTTACCTTCAAGAGACCCAGTACTTC	CASSFQTGLAPYLQETQYF
many	TRBV28	TRBD2	TRBJ2-1	TGTGCCAGCAGTTTACCTGGCTTTAGCGGGGCTCACAATGAGCAGTTCTTC	CASSLPGFSGAHNEQFF
few	TRBV2	TRBD1	TRBJ2-7	TGTGCCAGCAATTCCCCACAGGGGGCTAACGACGAGCAGTACTTC	CASNSPQGANDEQYF
few	TRBV28	NA	TRBJ2-3	TGTGCCAGCAGCCACAGGGTCGAACCAGATACGCAGTATTTT	CASSHRVEPDTQYF
NA	TRBV4-1	NA	TRBJ2-7	TGCGCCAGCAGCCTGGGGGGCCCGGGGACCCTTTACGAGCAGTACTTC	CASSLGGPGTLYEQYF
NA	TRBV12-3/TRBV12-4	TRBD2	TRBJ2-5	TGTGCCAGCACCCTGACTAGCTCAGAGACCCAGTACTTC	CASTLTSSETQYF
many	TRBV28	NA	TRBJ1-5	TGTGCCAGCAGCACCGGGAGTAGCAATCAGCCCCAGCATTTT	CASSTGSSNQPQHF
NA	TRBV12-5	TRBD1	TRBJ2-1	TGTGCTAGTGGCGCGGGACAGGGAGCCCCCAATGAGCAGTTCTTC	CASGAGQGAPNEQFF
NA	TRBV14	TRBD1	TRBJ1-1	TGTGCCAGCAGCCAAGTTCTGAGGGGGCGGGACACTGAAGCTTTCTTT	CASSQVLRGRDTEAFF
many	TRBV7-6	TRBD1	TRBJ2-7	TGTGCCAGCAGCTCCGGACAGGGCATCTACGAGCAGTACTTC	CASSSGQGIYEQYF
NA	TRBV27	NA	TRBJ1-1	TGTGCCAGCAGTTCCGTGACAGGAACGACTGAAGCTTTCTTT	CASSSVTGTTEAFF
few	TRBV12-3/TRBV12-4	NA	TRBJ2-3	TGTGCCAGCAGTTTTGGCAGCCAAGGGGATACGCAGTATTTT	CASSFGSQGDTQYF
many	TRBV6-2/TRBV6-3	NA	TRBJ2-5	TGTGCCAGCAGTTACTCTACCGGACTACACCCCTCCCCGGAGACCCAGTACTTC	CASSYSTGLHPSPETQYF
few	TRBV20-1	NA	TRBJ2-1	TGCAGTGTCCGGGGGGCAGGGGGTAATGAGCAGTTCTTC	CSVRGAGGNEQFF
few	TRBV13	NA	TRBJ2-1	TGTGCCAGCACTTTGGTGGGCGGTGAGCAGTTCTTC	CASTLVGGEQFF
NA	TRBV12-3/TRBV12-4	NA	TRBJ2-3	TGTGCCAACAGTACCTACGGGACTTCGAAGTGGGATACGCAGTATTTT	CANSTYGTSKWDTQYF
NA	TRBV28	NA	TRBJ1-4	TGTGCCAGCAGTTTATCGACCGCCGAACTGTTTTTT	CASSLSTAELFF
NA	TRBV6-6	NA	TRBJ1-1	TGTGCCAGCAGTTACTCGTGGGGTGCTGAAGCTTTCTTT	CASSYSWGAEAFF
NA	TRBV20-1	TRBD2	TRBJ2-2	TGCAGTGTCCCGCCTGTGCGGGGGGAGGTCGGGGAGCTGTTTTTT	CSVPPVRGEVGELFF
many	TRBV7-8	NA	TRBJ1-5	TGTGCCAGCAGCCCCCCCAATCAGCCCCAGCATTTT	CASSPPNQPQHF
many	TRBV7-8	NA	TRBJ2-2	TGTGCCAGCAGCCACCGGAGAACGAACACCGGGGAGCTGTTTTTT	CASSHRRTNTGELFF
many	TRBV7-9	TRBD1	TRBJ1-4	TGTGCCAGCAGCTTTACAGGGGCTTACGGGAAACTGTTTTTT	CASSFTGAYGKLFF